The 8 T cell receptor beta chains reported below all come from one sample, sequenced in a study of tumor-infiltrating lymphocytes in primary liver carcinoma. Both RNA and DNA were isolated together from roughly 20-30 mg of bulk tissue that had not been sorted. Reverse transcription of approximately 500 ng total RNA with a constant-region primer produced TCR beta cDNA. Each TCR beta library was derived from three nested multiplex PCR rounds that employed slightly modified ARM-PCR. It was with TRBV1-TRBV30 forward primers and a C-beta reverse primer that the first two PCR rounds were run, at around 11 cycles each. TCRdb analysed the multiplex PCR reads with MiXCR anew, one entry per CDR3 protein. The sample lists approximately 190,000 distinct CDR3 sequences; around four fifths were seen once. The specimen sequenced was tumor tissue from primary liver carcinoma. These receptor sequences come from a man aged 40-49 years with primary liver carcinoma and hepatitis B virus infection.

This chain uses TRBV12-3 or TRBV12-4 with TRBJ1-1; no firm D call. CDR3 size: 14 residues. V was trimmed by 6 bases and J by 5 bases, leaving 16 bases between them. This CDR3 is CASSSSGAKTEAFF. CDR3 coding DNA: TGTGCCAGCAGCTCTTCCGGTGCGAAGACTGAAGCTTTCTTT.

Comments on this clonotype: The CDR3 does not close with the conserved phenylalanine or tryptophan, likely indicating a read error. This rearrangement joins TRBV19 to TRBJ2-3; a weak D match, TRBD1 (6 bases). The CDR3 is made up of 15 amino acids. Germline V CDR1 and CDR2: LNHDA, SQIVND (reference sequence). V was clipped by 3 bases and J by 4 bases, with 14 bases between them. The CDR3 loop reads CASSMSSGAPDTQYY. The CDR3 bases are TGTGCCAGTAGTATGTCGTCAGGGGCCCCAGATACGCAGTATTAT.

About this clonotype: A junction boundary mismatches the germline segment, possibly from a read error. V and J are TRBV29-1 and TRBJ2-1; 14 bases line up with TRBD2. This CDR3 spans 15 amino acids. In germline, CDR1 is SQVTM, CDR2 ANQGSEA. CDR3 bases: TGCAGCGTTAGACTAGCGGGAGGGTTCTACAATAAGCAGTTCTTT. Protein product: CSVRLAGGFYNKQFF.

Turning to this clonotype: One end of the junction varies from germline; a read error may be responsible. The genes are TRBV4-1 and TRBJ2-1; the match to TRBD2 covers 10 bases. The V gene's germline CDR1 is MGHRA and CDR2 YSYEKL. The CDR3 runs 19 residues. This CDR3 is CARSQDRRASGGSYNEQFF. The CDR3 coding sequence is TGCGCCCGCAGCCAAGATAGGAGGGCTAGCGGGGGCTCCTACAATGAGCAGTTCTTC.

With respect to this clonotype: The junction does not match germline at one end; this may be a read error. The chain links TRBV11-2 to TRBJ1-2; possibly TRBD1 for D (5 bases). The length of the CDR3 is 13 residues. CDR1 is SGHAT and CDR2 is FQNNGV in the germline V gene. CDR3 DNA: TGTACCAGCGGCTTGGACATGGGCTATGGCTACACCTTC. Protein: CTSGLDMGYGYTF.

A note on this clonotype: This likely comes from a read error, as the CDR3 has no conserved phenylalanine or tryptophan at its end. The chain recombines TRBV6-2 or TRBV6-3 with TRBJ2-6; 7 bases match TRBD2. The CDR3 extends over 18 amino acids. CDR1 and CDR2 (germline): MNHEY, SVGEGT. The V and J ends lost 2 bases and 5 bases, in that order; junction bases with no gene match: 12. The CDR3 loop reads CASSYEGGSESRANVLTL. DNA of the CDR3: TGTGCCAGCAGTTACGAAGGCGGGAGTGAGTCTAGGGCCAACGTCCTGACTTTA.

Notes on this clonotype: A junction end diverges from the germline sequence, so it may reflect a read error. V and J are TRBV29-1 and TRBJ1-1, with TRBD1 identical over 10 bases. This CDR3 spans 18 amino acids. Germline V gene data show CDR1 as SQVTM and CDR2 as ANQGSEA. The CDR3 here is CSVDFGYRDRGSSTEALF. The CDR3 DNA follows: TGCAGCGTTGATTTTGGGTACCGGGACAGGGGAAGTAGCACTGAAGCTCTCTTT. The whole variable domain, remainder taken from reference TRBV29-1 and TRBJ1-1, is SAVISQKPSRDICQRGTSLTIQCQVDSQVTMMFWYRQQPGQSLTLIATANQGSEATYESGFVIDKFPISRPNLTFSTLTVSNMSPEDSSIYLCSVDFGYRDRGSSTEALFGQGTRLTVV.

This clonotype appeared a single time. One junction end disagrees with the germline gene, perhaps due to a read error. The chain carries TRBV6-5 and TRBJ1-1; TRBD1 is a possible D gene (5 bases). CDR1 MNHEY and CDR2 SVGAGI come from the germline V gene. CDR3 length equals 16 residues. The CDR3 loop is CTSSYDAGSLHTEAFF. For the CDR3, the DNA is TGTACCAGCAGTTACGATGCAGGGTCCTTGCACACTGAAGCTTTCTTT.